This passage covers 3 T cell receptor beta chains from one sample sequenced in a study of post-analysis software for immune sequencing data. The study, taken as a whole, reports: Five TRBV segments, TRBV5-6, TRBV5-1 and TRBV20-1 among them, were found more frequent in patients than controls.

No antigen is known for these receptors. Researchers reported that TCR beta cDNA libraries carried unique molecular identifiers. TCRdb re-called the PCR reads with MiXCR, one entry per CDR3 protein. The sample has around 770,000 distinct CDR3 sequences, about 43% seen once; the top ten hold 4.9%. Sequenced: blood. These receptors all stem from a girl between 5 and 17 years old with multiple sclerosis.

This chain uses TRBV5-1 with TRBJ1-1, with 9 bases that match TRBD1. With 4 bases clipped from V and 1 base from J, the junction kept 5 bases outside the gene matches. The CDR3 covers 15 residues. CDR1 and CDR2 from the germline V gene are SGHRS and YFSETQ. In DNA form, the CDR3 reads TGCGCCAGCAGCACCCCACAGGGGGCGAACACTGAAGCTTTCTTT. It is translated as CASSTPQGANTEAFF. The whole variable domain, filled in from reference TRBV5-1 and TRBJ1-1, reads KAGVTQTPRYLIKTRGQQVTLSCSPISGHRSVSWYQQTPGQGLQFLFEYFSETQRNKGNFPGRFSGRQFSNSRSEMNVSTLELGDSALYLCASSTPQGANTEAFFGQGTRLTVV.

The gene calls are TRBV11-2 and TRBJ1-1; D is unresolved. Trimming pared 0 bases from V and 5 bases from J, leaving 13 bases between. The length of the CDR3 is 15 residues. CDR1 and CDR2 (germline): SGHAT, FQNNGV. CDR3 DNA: TGTGCCAGCAGCTTAGAGGTCCTTTCGGGGACTGAAGCTTTCTTT. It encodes CASSLEVLSGTEAFF.

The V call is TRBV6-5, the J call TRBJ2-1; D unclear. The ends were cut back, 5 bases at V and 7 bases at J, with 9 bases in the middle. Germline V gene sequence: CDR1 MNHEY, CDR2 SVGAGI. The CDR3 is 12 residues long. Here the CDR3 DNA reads TGTGCCAGCAGTCACCCTCCGAATGAGCAGTTCTTC. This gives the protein CASSHPPNEQFF.